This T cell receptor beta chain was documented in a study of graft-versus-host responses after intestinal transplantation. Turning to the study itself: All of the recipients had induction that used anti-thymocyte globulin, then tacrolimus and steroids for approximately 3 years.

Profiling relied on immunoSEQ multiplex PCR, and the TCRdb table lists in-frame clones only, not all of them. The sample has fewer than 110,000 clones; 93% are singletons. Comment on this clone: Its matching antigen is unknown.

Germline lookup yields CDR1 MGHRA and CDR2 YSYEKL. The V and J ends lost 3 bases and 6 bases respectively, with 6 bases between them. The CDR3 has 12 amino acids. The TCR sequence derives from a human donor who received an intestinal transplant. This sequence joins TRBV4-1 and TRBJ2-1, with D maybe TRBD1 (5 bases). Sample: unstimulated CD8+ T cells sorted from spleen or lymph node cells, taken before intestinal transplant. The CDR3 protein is CASSQDTNEQFF. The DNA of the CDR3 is TGCGCCAGCAGCCAGGACACCAATGAGCAGTTCTTC.